A selection of T cell receptor beta chains follows, all from one sample in a study of beta chain features in type 1 diabetes. Measured with immunoSEQ multiplex PCR; TCRdb has only the in-frame clones, and not every one. The table lists 640,000 or so clones, about an eighth of them singletons. Sequencing was performed on naive CD4+ T cells from blood. These receptors were collected from a young man with type 1 diabetes. CDR3s include the opening cysteine and the closing phenylalanine or tryptophan. Each record gives: clone size, D gene, V gene, J gene, CDR3 DNA, CDR3 protein. The D gene is left open where the match is weak. Clone size is given for some rows only: seen once, a few or many times, or a class if the clone is expanded.

-,-,TRBV9,TRBJ1-1,TGTGCCAGCAGCCAGGACAGTTGGGGCACTGAAGCTTTCTTT,CASSQDSWGTEAFF
few,TRBD1,TRBV30,TRBJ1-2,TGTGCCTGGAGGAAGACAGGGGAGAATGGCTACACCTTC,CAWRKTGENGYTF
few,-,TRBV18,TRBJ2-7,TGTGCCAGCTCACCACCGGGCGGGTCAAACTCCTACGAGCAGTACTTC,CASSPPGGSNSYEQYF
-,-,TRBV28,TRBJ2-7,TGTGCCAGCAGTTCCGGACAGACCTACGAGCAGTACTTC,CASSSGQTYEQYF
-,-,TRBV9,TRBJ2-2,TGTGCCAGCCGTAGAGACCTCACCGGGGAGCTGTTTTTT,CASRRDLTGELFF
-,TRBD1,TRBV14,TRBJ2-7,TGTGCCAGCAGCCAAGCTGGGACAGGGGATACCCAGTACTTC,CASSQAGTGDTQYF
few,TRBD2,TRBV10-3,TRBJ2-1,TGTGCCATCACCCCGACGGGGACTAGCGGTGGGGCCTACAATGAGCAGTTCTTC,CAITPTGTSGGAYNEQFF
-,TRBD1,TRBV18,TRBJ1-1,TGTGCCAGCTCAGGGACAGTCTTCGAGAACACTGAAGCTTTCTTT,CASSGTVFENTEAFF
few,-,TRBV5-4,TRBJ2-1,TGTGCCAGCAGCCTGGACGCAGGACTCTACAATGAGCAGTTCTTC,CASSLDAGLYNEQFF
-,TRBD1,TRBV5-1,TRBJ1-6,TGCGCCAGTCGGGACAGGGGGTATGGTTCACCCCTCCACTTT,CASRDRGYGSPLHF